Listed below are T cell receptor beta chains from one sample, sequenced in a study of blood T cell repertoires in COVID-19. Assay used: immunoSEQ multiplex PCR; TCRdb lists only in-frame clones, some missing. The table includes about 180,000 clones, approximately 87% detected once. Sequences were obtained from peripheral blood. All receptors come from a man in his forties or fifties with active or convalescent COVID-19. CDR3s include the opening cysteine and the closing phenylalanine or tryptophan. A D gene is named only where the DNA matches it firmly. Size tells how often a clone was seen (once, few, many) or the class of an expanded clone, and some rows leave it out.

CDR3 length: 12
V gene: TRBV30
J gene: TRBJ2-7
clone size: NA
D gene: NA
CDR3 protein: CAYTPGAYEQYF
CDR3 DNA: TGTGCCTACACACCAGGGGCCTACGAGCAGTACTTC

CDR3 length: 17
V gene: TRBV28
J gene: TRBJ1-2
clone size: NA
D gene: NA
CDR3 protein: CASSFHSLAGAKGGYTF
CDR3 DNA: TGTGCCAGCAGTTTTCACTCCCTAGCAGGGGCGAAAGGAGGCTACACCTTC

CDR3 length: 14
V gene: TRBV29-1
J gene: TRBJ1-2
clone size: NA
D gene: TRBD1
CDR3 protein: CSVADRVFVYGYTF
CDR3 DNA: TGCAGCGTGGCGGACAGGGTATTTGTCTATGGCTACACCTTC

CDR3 length: 15
V gene: TRBV11-2
J gene: TRBJ1-5
clone size: few
D gene: NA
CDR3 protein: CASSLDLSGNQPQHF
CDR3 DNA: TGTGCCAGCAGCTTAGATCTTTCGGGGAATCAGCCCCAGCATTTT

CDR3 length: 13
V gene: TRBV5-1
J gene: TRBJ1-6
clone size: once
D gene: NA
CDR3 protein: CASSLDWNSPLHF
CDR3 DNA: TGCGCCAGCAGCTTGGACTGGAATTCACCCCTCCACTTT

CDR3 length: 13
V gene: TRBV19
J gene: TRBJ1-2
clone size: few
D gene: NA
CDR3 protein: CASSIVGGDGYTF
CDR3 DNA: TGTGCCAGTAGTATAGTCGGGGGGGACGGCTACACCTTC

CDR3 length: 17
V gene: TRBV7-8
J gene: TRBJ1-4
clone size: NA
D gene: NA
CDR3 protein: CASSLSQGHATNEKLFF
CDR3 DNA: TGTGCCAGCAGCTTATCACAGGGCCACGCAACTAATGAAAAACTGTTTTTT

CDR3 length: 11
V gene: TRBV30
J gene: TRBJ2-7
clone size: NA
D gene: NA
CDR3 protein: CAWSRAGEQYF
CDR3 DNA: TGTGCCTGGAGCCGCGCCGGGGAGCAGTACTTC

CDR3 length: 18
V gene: TRBV7-3
J gene: TRBJ1-5
clone size: NA
D gene: TRBD1
CDR3 protein: CASSLEGDSPYSNQPQHF
CDR3 DNA: TGTGCCAGCAGCTTAGAGGGGGACAGCCCCTATAGCAATCAGCCCCAGCATTTT

CDR3 length: 17
V gene: TRBV4-1
J gene: TRBJ2-3
clone size: once
D gene: TRBD2
CDR3 protein: CASSQDLSGEGTDTQYF
CDR3 DNA: TGCGCCAGCAGCCAAGATCTGAGCGGGGAGGGCACAGATACGCAGTATTTT

CDR3 length: 16
V gene: TRBV4-2
J gene: TRBJ2-1
clone size: NA
D gene: NA
CDR3 protein: CASSQEGGVSYNEQFF
CDR3 DNA: TGTGCCAGCAGCCAAGAGGGCGGGGTCTCCTACAATGAGCAGTTCTTC

CDR3 length: 15
V gene: TRBV10-3
J gene: TRBJ1-1
clone size: NA
D gene: NA
CDR3 protein: CAISPTTSINTEAFF
CDR3 DNA: TGTGCCATCAGTCCGACGACAAGTATAAACACTGAAGCTTTCTTT

CDR3 length: 13
V gene: TRBV18
J gene: TRBJ1-2
clone size: NA
D gene: TRBD1
CDR3 protein: CASSPDRVNGYTF
CDR3 DNA: TGTGCCAGCTCACCGGACAGGGTGAATGGCTACACCTTC

CDR3 length: 15
V gene: TRBV7-9
J gene: TRBJ1-1
clone size: once
D gene: NA
CDR3 protein: CASSLAWEMNTEAFF
CDR3 DNA: TGTGCCAGCAGCTTAGCGTGGGAGATGAACACTGAAGCTTTCTTT

CDR3 length: 14
V gene: TRBV7-2
J gene: TRBJ1-5
clone size: NA
D gene: NA
CDR3 protein: CASSLLAGRQPQHF
CDR3 DNA: TGTGCCAGCAGCTTATTGGCAGGGAGGCAGCCCCAGCATTTT

CDR3 length: 16
V gene: TRBV5-1
J gene: TRBJ1-4
clone size: NA
D gene: TRBD1
CDR3 protein: CASSPQPQGYNEKLFF
CDR3 DNA: TGCGCCAGCAGCCCCCAACCACAGGGGTATAATGAAAAACTGTTTTTT

CDR3 length: 14
V gene: TRBV28
J gene: TRBJ1-2
clone size: NA
D gene: NA
CDR3 protein: CASRLQGRAYGYTF
CDR3 DNA: TGTGCCAGCAGATTACAGGGTAGGGCCTATGGCTACACCTTC

CDR3 length: 15
V gene: TRBV11-2
J gene: TRBJ2-7
clone size: few
D gene: NA
CDR3 protein: CASSSIGTKSYEQYF
CDR3 DNA: TGTGCCAGCAGCTCGATAGGGACAAAATCCTACGAGCAGTACTTC

CDR3 length: 17
V gene: TRBV6-1
J gene: TRBJ1-5
clone size: NA
D gene: NA
CDR3 protein: CASSKGPFGGSNQPQHF
CDR3 DNA: TGTGCCAGCAGTAAAGGCCCTTTTGGAGGTAGCAATCAGCCCCAGCATTTT

CDR3 length: 13
V gene: TRBV12-3/TRBV12-4
J gene: TRBJ1-1
clone size: NA
D gene: NA
CDR3 protein: CASRSREGTEAFF
CDR3 DNA: TGTGCCAGCAGAAGCAGGGAGGGCACTGAAGCTTTCTTT

CDR3 length: 15
V gene: TRBV6-1
J gene: TRBJ2-1
clone size: NA
D gene: TRBD1
CDR3 protein: CASSSPDREVNEQFF
CDR3 DNA: TGTGCCAGCAGTTCGCCCGACAGGGAAGTCAATGAGCAGTTCTTC

CDR3 length: 13
V gene: TRBV2
J gene: TRBJ2-7
clone size: once
D gene: NA
CDR3 protein: CASSERRHYEQYF
CDR3 DNA: TGTGCCAGCAGTGAAAGGAGGCACTACGAGCAGTACTTC

CDR3 length: 17
V gene: TRBV5-1
J gene: TRBJ1-1
clone size: NA
D gene: NA
CDR3 protein: CASSFAGTSSGNTEAFF
CDR3 DNA: TGCGCCAGCAGCTTTGCCGGGACATCCAGCGGGAACACTGAAGCTTTCTTT